This T cell receptor beta chain was observed in a study of blood T cell repertoires in COVID-19. Study-wide background: In each case, the material was cDNA or gDNA derived from T cells, B-cell-depleted T cells, or PBMCs.

This clone has a handful of counts. The CDR3 loop spans 15 amino acids. CDR1 and CDR2 (germline): LGHDT, YNNKEL (reference sequence). V was pared by 6 bases and J by 8 bases, with 15 bases of the junction left unmatched. Patients in Seattle were enrolled during active infection, then followed longitudinally. Sequencing was performed with immunoSEQ multiplex PCR; in TCRdb, only in-frame clones are kept and a portion is missing. The sample contains nearly 350,000 clones, more than 75% of which appear only once. This receptor was taken from a woman aged 45-59 years with COVID-19, enrolled during active disease. What was sequenced was peripheral blood. This chain links TRBV3-1 (or the pseudogene TRBV3-2) with TRBJ1-2, with 7 bases lining up with TRBD1. The CDR3 protein is CASRKKGGGDLGYTF. In nucleotides, the CDR3 is TGTGCCAGCAGGAAGAAAGGAGGGGGCGATTTGGGCTACACCTTC.